Following are 23 T cell receptor beta chains from one sample sequenced in a study of blood T cell repertoires in COVID-19. The repertoire was sequenced with immunoSEQ multiplex PCR; TCRdb's copy has only in-frame clones and lacks some. Of under 400,000 clones in the sample, 85% to 90% were seen once. Sequenced sample: peripheral blood. Every receptor here comes from a man aged 18-30 years with active or convalescent COVID-19.

The chain couples TRBV21-1 to TRBJ1-4; the table assigns TRBD1, which was not confirmed against the DNA. TRBV21-1 is annotated as a pseudogene. This CDR3 has 16 amino acids. The CDR3 DNA is TGTGCCAGCAGCAGACATCGACAGGGTAAAGGCGAAAAACTGTTTTTT. Protein product: CASSRHRQGKGEKLFF.

CDR3: CASSVGSSGTDTQYF. The CDR3 nucleotides read TGTGCCAGCAGCGTAGGGTCTAGCGGTACAGATACGCAGTATTTT. The genes are TRBV7-3 and TRBJ2-3; 7 bases line up with TRBD2. Germline-derived CDR1 and CDR2 are SGHTA and FQGTGA. The V segment lost 5 bases and the J segment 3 bases; nucleotides outside the gene matches: 8. This CDR3 region has 15 residues. The whole variable domain, filled in from reference TRBV7-3 and TRBJ2-3, reads GAGVSQTPSNKVTEKGKYVELRCDPISGHTALYWYRQSLGQGPEFLIYFQGTGAADDSGLPNDRFFAVRPEGSVSTLKIQRTERGDSAVYLCASSVGSSGTDTQYFGPGTRLTVL.

The V and J genes are TRBV7-2 and TRBJ2-3; D unclear. The CDR3 extends over 15 amino acids. Trimming shortened V by 0 bases and J by 5 bases, and 12 bases separated the two germline ends. Per germline, CDR1 SGHTA and CDR2 FQGNSA. The CDR3 protein is CASSLALASGDTQYF. CDR3 nucleotides: TGTGCCAGCAGCTTAGCCCTCGCATCGGGAGATACGCAGTATTTT.

The rearrangement links TRBV15 to TRBJ1-4; possibly TRBD1 for D (5 bases). The CDR3 length is 15 residues. Trimming removed 2 bases at V and 8 bases at J, with 15 bases between. Germline assignment: CDR1 LNHNV and CDR2 YYDKDF (reference sequence). CDR3 DNA: TGTGCCACCAGCAGACCAAGCGGGGGGAGAGAAAAACTGTTTTTT. This encodes CATSRPSGGREKLFF. The full variable domain, with the rest looked up from reference TRBV15 and TRBJ1-4, is DAMVIQNPRYQVTQFGKPVTLSCSQTLNHNVMYWYQQKSSQAPKLLFHYYDKDFNNEADTPDNFQSRRPNTSFCFLDIRSPGLGDTAMYLCATSRPSGGREKLFFGSGTQLSVL.

This clone was recorded once. This chain links TRBV6-5 with TRBJ2-1; 8 nucleotides match TRBD2. The germline gives CDR1 MNHEY, CDR2 SVGAGI. V gave up 8 bases and J gave up 2 bases; unmatched junction bases: 5. This CDR3 contains 14 residues. Written as DNA, the CDR3 is TGTGCCAGCTCGGGACTAGGGGCCTACAATGAGCAGTTCTTC. It codes for CASSGLGAYNEQFF.

The genes are TRBV6-6 and TRBJ2-2; the match to TRBD2 covers 8 bases. The ends lost 11 bases at V and 6 bases at J; junction bases unmatched: 5. The CDR3 sequence is 12 residues long. The germline V gene has CDR1 MNHNY and CDR2 SVGAGI (reference sequence). Here the CDR3 DNA reads TGTGCCGGGGATAGCGGGGCCGGGGAGCTGTTTTTT. Residues: CAGDSGAGELFF.

V is TRBV7-2 and J is TRBJ1-1; D is perhaps TRBD1 (5 bases). The CDR3 covers 13 residues. V gave up 5 bases and J gave up 1 base, with 8 bases separating them. Per germline, CDR1 SGHTA and CDR2 FQGNSA. CDR3 nucleotides: TGTGCCAGCAGCCGAACAGGGAACACTGAAGCTTTCTTT. Amino acids: CASSRTGNTEAFF. Drawing the rest from reference TRBV7-2 and TRBJ1-1, the complete variable domain is GAGVSQSPSNKVTEKGKDVELRCDPISGHTALYWYRQSLGQGLEFLIYFQGNSAPDKSGLPSDRFSAERTGGSVSTLTIQRTQQEDSAVYLCASSRTGNTEAFFGQGTRLTVV.

This clone was observed a single time. The chain is built from TRBV23-1 and TRBJ2-1; 11 bases agree with TRBD1. TRBV23-1 is sorted into the ORF group, with uncertain function. The V and J ends lost 10 bases and 7 bases, in that order; junction bases with no gene match: 18. CDR3 length: 17 amino acids. The DNA for the CDR3 is TGCGCCACCCCGCACAAAGGACCGGGACAGGGGGGAAATGAGCAGTTCTTC. Amino acids: CATPHKGPGQGGNEQFF.

In this sample, this clone turned up once. This chain connects TRBV2 to TRBJ2-1, with TRBD2 matching 10 bases. Germline lookup yields CDR1 SNHLY and CDR2 FYNNEI. The V gene end was trimmed by 5 bases and the J gene end by 8 bases; junction bases not matched to a gene: 6. CDR3 size: 14 residues. This chain's CDR3 is CASSPPLAGDEQFF. The DNA for the CDR3 is TGTGCCAGCAGTCCCCCCCTAGCGGGAGATGAGCAGTTCTTC.

Written as DNA, the CDR3 is TGTGCCAGCTCATCAAGCCCGGGACAGCAAGAGACCCAGTACTTC. Translation: CASSSSPGQQETQYF. The V call is TRBV18, the J call TRBJ2-5; TRBD1 agrees at 7 bases. CDR1 KGHSH and CDR2 LQKENI come from the germline V gene. The CDR3 totals 15 residues. With V trimmed by 5 bases and J by 2 bases, 8 bases remained unmatched. The full variable domain, its missing parts supplied by reference TRBV18 and TRBJ2-5, is NAGVMQNPRHLVRRRGQEARLRCSPMKGHSHVYWYRQLPEEGLKFMVYLQKENIIDESGMPKERFSAEFPKEGPSILRIQQVVRGDSAAYFCASSSSPGQQETQYFGPGTRLLVL.

This chain uses TRBV9 with TRBJ2-3; 8 positions agree with TRBD2. The germline V gene encodes CDR1 SGDLS and CDR2 YYNGEE. The CDR3 extends over 16 amino acids. Trimming removed 7 bases from V and 1 base from J; junction bases left unmatched: 11. The CDR3 nucleotides are TGTGCCAGCGCCAGCATACTGCGGGGGGGCACAGATACGCAGTATTTT. Translation: CASASILRGGTDTQYF.

V usage is TRBV7-2 and J usage is TRBJ2-3, with TRBD1 identical over 7 bases. CDR1 is SGHTA and CDR2 is FQGNSA in the germline V gene. J gave up 5 bases and V 5 bases, and 10 bases lay outside the gene matches. This CDR3 has 15 amino acids. CDR3 protein: CASSLRQGTGDTQYF. The CDR3 bases are TGTGCCAGCAGCCTAAGACAGGGCACAGGAGATACGCAGTATTTT.

The J gene is TRBJ2-7, the V gene TRBV28; 8 bases line up with TRBD1. The CDR3 spans 16 residues. Germline CDR1 is MDHEN and CDR2 is SYDVKM. The ends lost 5 bases at V and 6 bases at J; junction bases unmatched: 15. The CDR3 region is CASSPSRTGTGLEQYF. The CDR3, as DNA: TGTGCCAGCAGTCCCTCACGGACAGGGACGGGGCTCGAGCAGTACTTC.

This clone was observed once. V is TRBV30 and J is TRBJ1-4; possibly TRBD1 for D (5 bases). Germline V gene sequence: CDR1 GTSNPN, CDR2 SVGIG (reference sequence). The CDR3 runs to 13 residues. The CDR3 nucleotides read TGTGCGAGCGGGGCAGTCTTAGGGGAAAAACTGTTTTTT. It encodes CASGAVLGEKLFF.

This chain links TRBV6-5 with TRBJ1-5, with 9 bases lining up with TRBD1. The length of the CDR3 is 16 residues. The V gene end was trimmed by 4 bases and the J gene end by 6 bases; junction bases not matched to a gene: 10. CDR1 is MNHEY, CDR2 SVGAGI, per germline. CDR3 sequence reads: CASSSKQGAGVQPQHF. CDR3 sequence (DNA): TGTGCCAGCAGTTCAAAACAGGGGGCAGGGGTTCAGCCCCAGCATTTT.

This chain links TRBV9 with TRBJ1-1; D remains ambiguous. The CDR3 covers 16 residues. V dropped 4 bases and J dropped 1 base, with 17 bases sitting between them. The germline CDR1 and CDR2 sequences are SGDLS and YYNGEE. The DNA for the CDR3 is TGTGCCAGCAGCCCCGCGGCGTCGAGAACGAACACTGAAGCTTTCTTT. Encoded protein: CASSPAASRTNTEAFF.

This chain joins TRBV11-2 and TRBJ2-3, with 10 nucleotides matching TRBD2. The V gene's germline CDR1 is SGHAT and CDR2 FQNNGV. The CDR3 consists of 16 residues. The V and J ends lost 5 bases and 0 bases, in that order; junction bases with no gene match: 5. CDR3 nucleotides: TGTGCCAGCAGCCCTCGACTAGCGGGTAGCACAGATACGCAGTATTTT. It specifies CASSPRLAGSTDTQYF.

The rearrangement joins TRBV3-1 (or the pseudogene TRBV3-2) to TRBJ1-2; D remains ambiguous. Trimming stripped 4 bases from V and 3 bases from J, with 6 bases between. The CDR3 spans 12 residues. CDR1 and CDR2 from the germline V gene are LGHDT and YNNKEL (reference sequence). CDR3 DNA: TGTGCCAGCAGCCGGGGAGACTATGGCTACACCTTC. Encoded protein: CASSRGDYGYTF.

The CDR3 DNA reads TGTGCCAGCAGTCCGCGTGAGGGTGCCTACGAGCAGTACTTC. It translates to CASSPREGAYEQYF. The J gene is TRBJ2-7, the V gene TRBV6-6; the D gene is possibly TRBD2 (5 bases). In germline, CDR1 is MNHNY, CDR2 SVGAGI (reference sequence). V lost 5 bases to trimming and J lost 2 bases, with 13 bases between them. The CDR3 totals 14 residues.

The chain joins TRBV5-4 to TRBJ2-7; tentatively, D is TRBD2 (6 bases). The CDR3 extends over 14 amino acids. V lost 4 bases to trimming and J lost 0 bases, with 11 bases between them. In germline, CDR1 is SGHNT, CDR2 YYREEE (reference sequence). CDR3 loop: CASSGDGSSYEQYF. The CDR3 coding sequence is TGTGCCAGCAGCGGGGACGGGAGCTCCTACGAGCAGTACTTC.

The chain recombines TRBV24-1 with TRBJ2-5; the D gene is possibly TRBD2 (6 bases). The CDR3 extends over 15 amino acids. CDR1 and CDR2 (germline): KGHDR, SFDVKD. V was clipped by 1 base and J by 2 bases, with 10 bases between them. DNA of the CDR3: TGTGCCACCAGTGATTTACGGGGGACTCAAGAGACCCAGTACTTC. This gives the protein CATSDLRGTQETQYF.

The genes are TRBV19 and TRBJ2-1; 7 nucleotides line up with TRBD1. Germline-derived CDR1 and CDR2 are LNHDA and SQIVND (reference sequence). V shed 10 bases, J shed 5 bases, and the junction held 8 bases outside the gene matches. CDR3 length: 13 amino acids. The CDR3 DNA sequence: TGTGCCACCCGACAGGGAAGCAACAATGAGCAGTTCTTC. The encoded protein is CATRQGSNNEQFF.

The V call is TRBV28, the J call TRBJ2-7; 8 positions agree with TRBD1. The CDR3 contains 15 residues. Germline CDR1 is MDHEN and CDR2 is SYDVKM. V was clipped by 3 bases and J by 7 bases; unmatched bases: 11. The CDR3 nucleotides read TGTGCCAGCAGTTTCCAGGACAGGGATTTTAGAGAGCAGTACTTC. Translation gives CASSFQDRDFREQYF.